The source of this T cell receptor beta chain is a study of cytomegalovirus exposure and HLA in healthy donors. As for the study in general: In a previous analysis, 117 million unique TCR beta sequences were found from 170 million or so T cells.

The PCR was carried out with 60 Vbeta primers and 13 Jbeta primers. In the authors' methods: Unique TCR beta chains totaled approximately 83 million in a later count, with approximately 10 million of them shared. Libraries were prepared by immunoSEQ multiplex PCR; TCRdb keeps only in-frame clonotypes and omits some of them. D and trimming were read from the DNA, whereas the V and J calls and clone size are those reported in that table. The repertoire holds roughly 170,000 clones, with 80% as singletons. Trimming took 5 bases from V and 9 from J, leaving 26 bases between them. Germline CDR1 reads GTSNPN; CDR2 reads SVGIG (reference sequence). The CDR3 is 15 amino acids. Comment on this clone: Its target is unknown.

Notes on the study in general: According to the study, 150 to 200 TCR beta chains were cytomegalovirus-associated. Indistinguishable V segments such as TRBV6-2 and TRBV6-3 were excluded.

The TCR sequence derives from a boy under 18 in good health and CMV-seronegative. Input material: PBMCs. The V and J genes are TRBV30 and TRBJ2-7; no firm D call. The CDR3 DNA follows: TGTGCCTGGGACCCAGATCGCGGCTCCTCCTTTAGGCAGTACTTC. This translates into CAWDPDRGSSFRQYF. Filled out from reference TRBV30 and TRBJ2-7, the complete variable domain reads SQTIHQWPATLVQPVGSPLSLECTVEGTSNPNLYWYRQAAGRGLQLLFYSVGIGQISSEVPQNLSASRPQDRQFILSSKKLLLSDSGFYLCAWDPDRGSSFRQYFGPGTRLTVT.